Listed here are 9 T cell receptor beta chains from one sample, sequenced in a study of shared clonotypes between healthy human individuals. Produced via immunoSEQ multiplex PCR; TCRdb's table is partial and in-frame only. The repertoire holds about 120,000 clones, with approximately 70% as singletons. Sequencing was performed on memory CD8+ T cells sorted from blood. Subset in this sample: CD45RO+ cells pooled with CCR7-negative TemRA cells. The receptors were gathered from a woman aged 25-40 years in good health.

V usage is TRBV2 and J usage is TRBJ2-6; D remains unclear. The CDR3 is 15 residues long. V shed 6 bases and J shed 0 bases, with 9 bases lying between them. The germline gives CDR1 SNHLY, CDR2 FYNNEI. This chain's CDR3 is CASRYAGSGANVLTF. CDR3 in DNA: TGTGCCAGCAGGTACGCAGGCTCTGGGGCCAACGTCCTGACTTTC.

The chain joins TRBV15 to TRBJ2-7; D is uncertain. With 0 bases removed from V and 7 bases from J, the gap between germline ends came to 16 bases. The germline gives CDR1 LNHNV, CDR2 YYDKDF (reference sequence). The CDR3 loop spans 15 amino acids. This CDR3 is CATSRESSGYQEQYF. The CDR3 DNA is TGTGCCACCAGCAGAGAGAGTAGTGGGTATCAAGAGCAGTACTTC.

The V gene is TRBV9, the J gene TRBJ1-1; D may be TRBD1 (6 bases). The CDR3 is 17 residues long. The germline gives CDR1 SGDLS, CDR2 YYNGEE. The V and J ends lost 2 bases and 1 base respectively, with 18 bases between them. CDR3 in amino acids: CASSVNSGKGGNTEAFF. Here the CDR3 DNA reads TGTGCCAGCAGCGTTAACTCGGGTAAAGGGGGGAACACTGAAGCTTTCTTT.

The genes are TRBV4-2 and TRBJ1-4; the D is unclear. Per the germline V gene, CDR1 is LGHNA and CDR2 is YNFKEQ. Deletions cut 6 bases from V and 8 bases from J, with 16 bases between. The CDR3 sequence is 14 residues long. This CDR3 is CASSFGPADEKLFF. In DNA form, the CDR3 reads TGTGCCAGCAGTTTTGGGCCTGCCGACGAAAAACTGTTTTTT.

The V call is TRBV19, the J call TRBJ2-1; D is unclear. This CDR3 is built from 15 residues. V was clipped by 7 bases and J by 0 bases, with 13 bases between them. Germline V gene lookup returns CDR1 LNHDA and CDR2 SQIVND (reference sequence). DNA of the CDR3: TGTGCCAGTACCGACGGAAGCTACTCCTACAATGAGCAGTTCTTC. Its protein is CASTDGSYSYNEQFF.

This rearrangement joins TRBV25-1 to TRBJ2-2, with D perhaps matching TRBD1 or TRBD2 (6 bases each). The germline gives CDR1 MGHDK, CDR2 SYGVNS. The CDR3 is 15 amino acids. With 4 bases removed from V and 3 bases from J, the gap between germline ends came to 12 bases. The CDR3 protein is CASSGGTPHTGELFF. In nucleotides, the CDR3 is TGTGCCAGCAGTGGCGGGACACCGCACACCGGGGAGCTGTTTTTT.

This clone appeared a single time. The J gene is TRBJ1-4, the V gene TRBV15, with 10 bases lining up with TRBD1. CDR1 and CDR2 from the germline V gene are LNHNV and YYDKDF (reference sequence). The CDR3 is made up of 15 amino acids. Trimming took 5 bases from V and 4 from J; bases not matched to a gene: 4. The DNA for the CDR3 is TGTGCCACCAGCGTAGACAGGGGGCTTAATGAAAAACTGTTTTTT. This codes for CATSVDRGLNEKLFF.

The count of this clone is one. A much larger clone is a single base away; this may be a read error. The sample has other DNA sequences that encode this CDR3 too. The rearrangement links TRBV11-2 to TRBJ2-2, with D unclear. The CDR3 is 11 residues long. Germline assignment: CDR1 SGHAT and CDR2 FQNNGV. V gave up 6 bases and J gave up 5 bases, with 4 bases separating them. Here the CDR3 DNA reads TGTGCCAGCAGGCTTACCGGGGAGCTGTTTTTT. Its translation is CASRLTGELFF.

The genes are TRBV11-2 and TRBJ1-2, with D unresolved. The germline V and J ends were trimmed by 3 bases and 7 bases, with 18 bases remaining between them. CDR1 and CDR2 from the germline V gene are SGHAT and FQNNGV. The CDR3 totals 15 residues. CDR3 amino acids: CASSFLTDPVGGYTF. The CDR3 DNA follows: TGTGCCAGCAGCTTCCTAACTGACCCAGTGGGTGGCTACACCTTC.